Listed below are T cell receptor beta chains from one sample, sequenced in a study of blood T cell repertoires in COVID-19. The data were produced by immunoSEQ multiplex PCR, yet TCRdb's version contains in-frame clones alone and is incomplete. The table shows around 180,000 clones, with roughly nine tenths occurring only once. Sequencing was performed on PBMCs or T cells enriched from blood (not recorded which). The source of these receptors is a woman aged 40 to 55 with acute COVID-19. Each CDR3 is given with its conserved first and last residue. The order of the fields is V gene, J gene, CDR3 protein.

TRBV2	TRBJ1-3	CASSSGTGSGNTIYF
TRBV4-1	TRBJ1-1	CASSQPKGMNTEAFF
TRBV18	TRBJ1-6	CASSPTGANSPLHF
TRBV27	TRBJ2-1	CASSFRGSDNEQFF
TRBV7-2	TRBJ1-5	CASSSSDTDQPQHF
TRBV5-1	TRBJ2-1	CASSLEFGTTYNEQFF
TRBV19	TRBJ1-5	CASSIARGGWDYSNQPQHF
TRBV11-1	TRBJ2-1	CASSPGTSGLNEQFF
TRBV27	TRBJ2-7	CANPTGLRHEQYF
TRBV19	TRBJ2-5	CASSITTDSPGEETQYF
TRBV5-5	TRBJ2-5	CASSVGDRVQTQYF
TRBV7-9	TRBJ2-5	CASSLRGGALEETQYF
TRBV19	TRBJ2-2	CASSARTGGGTGELFF
TRBV6-1	TRBJ1-6	CASSVRESSYNSPLHF
TRBV13	TRBJ2-5	CASSLASSGGARETQYF
TRBV6-1	TRBJ1-2	CASSEEAGDGYTF
TRBV9	TRBJ2-2	CASSVAGGDTGELFF
TRBV5-1	TRBJ2-3	CASSQEGGGVDTQYF
TRBV18	TRBJ2-7	CASSLGRNLDNYEQYF
TRBV6-6	TRBJ1-5	CASSYDNPFSNQPQHF
TRBV18	TRBJ1-4	CASSPRVRGGEKLFF
TRBV2	TRBJ1-4	CASSLGGQKNEKLFF